Following are 20 T cell receptor beta chains from one sample sequenced in a study of tumor-infiltrating lymphocytes in localized non-small cell lung cancer. Libraries were prepared by immunoSEQ multiplex PCR; TCRdb keeps only in-frame clonotypes and omits some of them. The sample has tens of thousands of clones; over 60% are singletons. The sample consisted of lung tumor tissue. The receptors come from a human donor with non-small cell lung cancer.

This chain uses TRBV10-3 with TRBJ1-2; tentatively, D is TRBD1 (5 bases). This CDR3 comprises 12 residues. With 4 bases removed from V and 4 bases from J, the gap between germline ends came to 7 bases. The germline V gene has CDR1 ENHRY and CDR2 SYGVKD. The DNA for the CDR3 is TGTGCCATCAGTGCTGGGACCTATGGCTACACCTTC. Residues: CAISAGTYGYTF.

The chain uses TRBV19 and TRBJ1-1, with TRBD1 as a possible D gene (5 bases). Germline assignment: CDR1 LNHDA and CDR2 SQIVND (reference sequence). This CDR3 is built from 14 residues. Trimming took off 5 bases at V and 0 bases at J, with 10 bases between the two ends. The CDR3 bases are TGTGCCAGTAGTCGGGGGGGGATGAACACTGAAGCTTTCTTT. Translation gives CASSRGGMNTEAFF. Variable domain in full (rest from reference TRBV19 and TRBJ1-1): DGGITQSPKYLFRKEGQNVTLSCEQNLNHDAMYWYRQDPGQGLRLIYYSQIVNDFQKGDIAEGYSVSREKKESFPLTVTSAQKNPTAFYLCASSRGGMNTEAFFGQGTRLTVV.

This clone was detected only once. The CDR3 region is CASRGDRNTGELFF. CDR3 nucleotide sequence: TGTGCCAGCCGAGGGGACAGGAACACCGGGGAGCTGTTTTTT. The rearrangement uses TRBV5-4 and TRBJ2-2; 7 bases line up with TRBD1. Germline values: CDR1 SGHNT, CDR2 YYREEE (reference sequence). After removal of 7 bases from V and 1 base from J, the junction contained 4 bases not matched to a gene. The CDR3 sequence is 14 residues long.

The chain employs TRBV29-1 and TRBJ1-2; weak D call: TRBD1 (5 bases). The germline V gene encodes CDR1 SQVTM and CDR2 ANQGSEA. V lost 4 bases and J 3 bases, leaving 12 bases between the germline ends. The CDR3 totals 13 residues. The CDR3 coding sequence is TGCAGCGTTGTGGGGGGTGACGACTATGGCTACACCTTC. It encodes CSVVGGDDYGYTF. The variable domain in full, with the rest retrieved from reference TRBV29-1 and TRBJ1-2, is SAVISQKPSRDICQRGTSLTIQCQVDSQVTMMFWYRQQPGQSLTLIATANQGSEATYESGFVIDKFPISRPNLTFSTLTVSNMSPEDSSIYLCSVVGGDDYGYTFGSGTRLTVV.

V and J are TRBV30 and TRBJ2-3; possibly TRBD1 or TRBD2 for D (5 bases each). Trimming removed 5 bases from V and 6 bases from J, with 15 bases in between. The CDR3 extends over 13 amino acids. Germline CDR1 is GTSNPN and CDR2 is SVGIG (reference sequence). The CDR3 is CAWEPGRRDTQYF. The DNA for the CDR3 is TGTGCCTGGGAGCCGGGGCGTAGGGATACGCAGTATTTT.

The rearrangement joins TRBV25-1 to TRBJ1-2; unclear D gene. The CDR3 is 12 amino acids. Germline CDR1 reads MGHDK; CDR2 reads SYGVNS. Deletions cut 0 bases from V and 7 bases from J, with 6 bases between. The CDR3 loop is CASSEYVTGYTF. CDR3 DNA sequence: TGTGCCAGCAGTGAATATGTGACTGGCTACACCTTC.

This chain connects TRBV25-1 to TRBJ1-4; no clear D gene. The CDR3 contains 14 residues. V lost 3 bases and J lost 8, with 13 bases in between. CDR1 is MGHDK and CDR2 is SYGVNS in the germline V gene. The CDR3 loop reads CASSDSYSGEKLFF. CDR3 nucleotides: TGTGCCAGCAGTGACAGCTATAGCGGGGAAAAACTGTTTTTT.

The chain combines TRBV6-1 with TRBJ1-5, with 7 bases matching TRBD1. Germline CDR1 and CDR2: MNHNS and SASEGT. V gave up 0 bases and J gave up 5 bases; unmatched junction bases: 4. The CDR3 runs 15 residues. In nucleotides, the CDR3 is TGTGCCAGCAGTGAAGCAGGGGGCCTGGATCAGCCCCAGCATTTT. Translated: CASSEAGGLDQPQHF.

The genes are TRBV6-1 and TRBJ2-2; D is possibly TRBD2 (5 bases). Germline values: CDR1 MNHNS, CDR2 SASEGT. The CDR3 totals 14 residues. Trimming removed 2 bases from V and 6 bases from J, with 10 bases in between. The CDR3 here is CASSESRGSGELFF. The DNA for the CDR3 is TGTGCCAGCAGTGAAAGTCGAGGGTCCGGGGAGCTGTTTTTT.

V usage is TRBV19 and J usage is TRBJ1-5; D is undetermined. The CDR3 runs 15 residues. Germline loops: CDR1 LNHDA, CDR2 SQIVND (reference sequence). V was cut by 7 bases and J by 0 bases, with 13 bases left in between. The CDR3 here is CASIKDLNSNQPQHF. The CDR3 DNA reads as TGTGCCAGTATAAAGGACCTCAATAGCAATCAGCCCCAGCATTTT.

The chain is built from TRBV7-9 and TRBJ1-3; 7 nucleotides agree with TRBD1. This CDR3 region has 15 residues. V shed 3 bases, J shed 0 bases, and the junction held 2 bases outside the gene matches. Germline V gene lookup returns CDR1 SEHNR and CDR2 FQNEAQ (reference sequence). DNA for the CDR3: TGTGCCAGCAGCTTCGGGACAGTCTCTGGAAACACCATATATTTT. Its protein is CASSFGTVSGNTIYF. Using reference TRBV7-9 and TRBJ1-3 for the parts outside the CDR3, the full variable domain is DTGVSQNPRHKITKRGQNVTFRCDPISEHNRLYWYRQTLGQGPEFLTYFQNEAQLEKSRLLSDRFSAERPKGSFSTLEIQRTEQGDSAMYLCASSFGTVSGNTIYFGEGSWLTVV.

The chain couples TRBV2 to TRBJ2-1; 12 bases are shared with TRBD2. The CDR3 has 15 residues. J was trimmed by 3 bases and V by 6 bases; bases with no gene match: 3. Per germline, CDR1 SNHLY and CDR2 FYNNEI. The CDR3 sequence is CASSRTSGVYNEQFF. CDR3 DNA: TGTGCCAGCAGCCGGACTAGCGGGGTCTACAATGAGCAGTTCTTC.

The chain links TRBV5-4 to TRBJ2-6; 10 bases line up with TRBD1. V lost 4 bases to trimming and J lost 2 bases; unmatched junction nucleotides: 9. The CDR3 is 18 amino acids. Looked up from germline, CDR1 is SGHNT and CDR2 is YYREEE (reference sequence). The CDR3 sequence is CASSPTGGLSAGANVLTF. CDR3 sequence (DNA): TGTGCCAGCAGCCCGACAGGGGGCTTGAGTGCTGGGGCCAACGTCCTGACTTTC.

The chain couples TRBV7-9 to TRBJ1-6; no reliable D call. V shed 5 bases and J shed 7 bases, with 12 bases lying between them. This CDR3 is built from 14 residues. Germline lookup yields CDR1 SEHNR and CDR2 FQNEAQ (reference sequence). The CDR3 loop is CASSPGGSNSPLHF. DNA for the CDR3: TGTGCCAGCAGCCCGGGCGGTAGCAATTCACCCCTCCACTTT.

The V call is TRBV6-6, the J call TRBJ1-5; weak D call: TRBD1 (5 bases). This CDR3 comprises 14 residues. V dropped 0 bases and J dropped 7 bases, with 10 bases sitting between them. Germline V lookup: CDR1 MNHNY, CDR2 SVGAGI (reference sequence). The DNA for the CDR3 is TGTGCCAGCAGTTACTCCTCAGGGATCCAGCCCCAGCATTTT. It specifies CASSYSSGIQPQHF.

By sample fraction, this clone is medium-sized. This chain uses TRBV2 with TRBJ1-2; D gene uncertain. CDR1 SNHLY and CDR2 FYNNEI come from the germline V gene. Between the trimmed V and J ends, which lost 2 bases and 6 bases, there was a span of 10 bases. The CDR3 has 13 amino acids. The CDR3 coding sequence is TGTGCCAGCAGTGAACCCCGGGCTAATGGCTACACCTTC. Protein: CASSEPRANGYTF.

This clone was seen once. The chain uses TRBV7-2 and TRBJ2-7, with a tentative D call TRBD1 (6 bases). The CDR3 contains 14 residues. Germline V gene data show CDR1 as SGHTA and CDR2 as FQGNSA. V gave up 5 bases and J gave up 3 bases, with 14 bases separating them. This chain's CDR3 is CASSAYTGNYEQYF. CDR3 DNA sequence: TGTGCCAGCAGCGCGTACACAGGGAACTACGAGCAGTACTTC.

This clone was counted a single time. The rearrangement joins TRBV7-9 to TRBJ2-5; D gene unclear. Germline V gene lookup returns CDR1 SEHNR and CDR2 FQNEAQ (reference sequence). This CDR3 contains 12 residues. Trimming cost V 5 bases and J 7 bases, with 11 bases left between them. The DNA for the CDR3 is TGTGCCAGCAGCCCTGAGACGGGGACCCAGTACTTC. Translation gives CASSPETGTQYF.

The chain joins TRBV5-1 to TRBJ2-2, with D possibly being TRBD2 (5 bases). The V gene lost 4 bases and the J gene lost 7 bases, with 14 bases spanning the gap. The CDR3 has 14 amino acids. Germline V gene lookup returns CDR1 SGHRS and CDR2 YFSETQ. The CDR3 DNA reads as TGCGCCAGCAGCCTGAGGCTAGCAGGCGGGGAGCTGTTTTTT. Translating gives CASSLRLAGGELFF.

The chain has TRBV12-5 and TRBJ1-5, with TRBD1 as a possible D gene (5 bases). The germline V gene encodes CDR1 LGHNT and CDR2 FRNRAP. The length of the CDR3 is 14 residues. V was pared by 7 bases and J by 4 bases, with 14 bases between. CDR3 in DNA: TGTGCTAGTGCCAACCGGGACGGGAATCAGCCCCAGCATTTT. Translation: CASANRDGNQPQHF.